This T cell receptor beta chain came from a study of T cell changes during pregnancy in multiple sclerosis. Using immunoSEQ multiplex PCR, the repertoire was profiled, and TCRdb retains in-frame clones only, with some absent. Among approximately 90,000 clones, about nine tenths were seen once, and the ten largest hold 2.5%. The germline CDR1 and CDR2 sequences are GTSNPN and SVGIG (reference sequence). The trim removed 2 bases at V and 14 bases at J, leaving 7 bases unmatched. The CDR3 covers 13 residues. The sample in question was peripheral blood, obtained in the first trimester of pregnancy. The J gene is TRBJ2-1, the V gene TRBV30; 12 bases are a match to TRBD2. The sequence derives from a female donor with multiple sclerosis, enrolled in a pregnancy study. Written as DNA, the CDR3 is TGTGCCTGGAGTCCGTCTAGCGGGAGGGCCGAGTTCTTC. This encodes CAWSPSSGRAEFF.